The clone carrying this T cell receptor (beta chain) occurred a few times. The target antigen is unknown. Specified treatment: oral pan-JAK inhibitor, 5-10 mg twice daily. The CDR3 totals 12 residues. CDR1 is SQVTM, CDR2 ANQGSEA, per germline. V lost 0 bases and J lost 9, with 9 bases in between. These data are taken from a study of CD8+ T cells in alopecia areata. RNA extraction was followed by reverse transcription into cDNA, which acted as the sequencing template. Sequencing was performed with immunoSEQ multiplex PCR; in TCRdb, only in-frame clones are kept and a portion is missing. The sample shows tens of thousands of clones, 29% of them seen only once. Study-level findings and limits: Possibly because of HLA-related factors, TCR sharing was less clear across patients than in mice. Scalp clonality, along with expanded CD8+ clones among the top 100, was significantly decreased by tofacitinib. Only one nonresponder was present, which leaves the link between baseline CD8+ expansion and response uncertain. It was observed that many expanded lesional clones persisted in scalp and blood during tofacitinib.

Source: CD8+ T cells sorted from blood, taken at week 4, from a patient treated with tofacitinib. The rearrangement links TRBV29-1 to TRBJ2-1; D is unclear. The receptor was derived from a human donor with alopecia areata. CDR3 residues: CSVEDLTAEQFF. CDR3 nucleotide sequence: TGCAGCGTTGAAGATTTAACGGCTGAGCAGTTCTTC.